These 5 T cell receptor beta chains share one sample of origin, sequenced in a study of shared clonotypes between healthy human individuals. The table came from immunoSEQ multiplex PCR; TCRdb's copy has only in-frame clones and leaves some out. In the table there are roughly 2 million clones, roughly 95% of which are singletons. Sequences were obtained from naive CD4+ T cells sorted from blood. Subset meaning: CD45RA+ positively selected. The receptor set was obtained from a man aged 18-30 years in good health.

The chain links TRBV7-2 to TRBJ2-7, with a weak D call TRBD2 (5 bases). This CDR3 has 13 amino acids. CDR1 is SGHTA and CDR2 is FQGNSA in the germline V gene. V was trimmed by 1 base and J by 5 bases, leaving 9 bases between them. CDR3 amino acids: CASSLEVGNEQYF. CDR3 nucleotides: TGTGCCAGCAGCTTAGAGGTCGGGAACGAGCAGTACTTC.

This clone was seen just once. The gene calls are TRBV2 and TRBJ1-1; no reliable D call. V shed 3 bases and J shed 2 bases, with 7 bases lying between them. The CDR3 is 13 amino acids. Germline assignment: CDR1 SNHLY and CDR2 FYNNEI. The CDR3 region is CASSDNSNTEAFF. CDR3 coding DNA: TGTGCCAGCAGTGACAACAGCAACACTGAAGCTTTCTTT. Full variable domain (rest looked up from reference TRBV2 and TRBJ1-1): EPEVTQTPSHQVTQMGQEVILRCVPISNHLYFYWYRQILGQKVEFLVSFYNNEISEKSEIFDDQFSVERPDGSNFTLKIRSTKLEDSAMYFCASSDNSNTEAFFGQGTRLTVV.

This clone was counted a single time. This specimen includes other DNA sequences encoding the same CDR3. The V and J genes are TRBV10-3 and TRBJ2-5; TRBD2 matches at 7 bases. V trimming: 8 bases; J trimming: 4 bases; junction bases outside the gene matches: 4. Germline-derived CDR1 and CDR2 are ENHRY and SYGVKD. The CDR3 runs to 12 residues. The CDR3 reads CAIRGGGETQYF. Here the CDR3 DNA reads TGTGCCATCCGCGGGGGTGGAGAGACCCAGTACTTC.

Turning to this clone: In the same sample, other DNA sequences code for this CDR3. The chain recombines TRBV6-5 with TRBJ2-5; TRBD2 might be the D (6 bases). CDR1 and CDR2 (germline): MNHEY, SVGAGI. CDR3 length: 14 residues. V lost 0 bases, J lost 3 bases, and 8 bases lay in between. As DNA, the CDR3 is TGTGCCAGCAGTTACTCAGGCGGGAAAGAGACCCAGTACTTC. Translating it yields CASSYSGGKETQYF.

V and J are TRBV10-3 and TRBJ1-2; 10 nucleotides match TRBD1. The CDR3 is 14 amino acids. J was trimmed by 8 bases and V by 3 bases; bases with no gene match: 6. The germline V gene encodes CDR1 ENHRY and CDR2 SYGVKD. DNA for the CDR3: TGTGCCATCAGTGACCTTCAGGGACAGGGGGGCTACACCTTC. Its protein is CAISDLQGQGGYTF.